The present entry profiles one TCR beta chain with its context. A second about 7 to 12 cycle PCR used barcoded and J-beta primers. TCRdb re-called the 5' RACE reads with MiXCR, one entry per CDR3 protein. This table has under 2,000,000 distinct CDR3 sequences, 49% appearing once. The V end lost 1 base, the J end lost 0 bases, and 10 bases lay between the germline ends. The germline V gene has CDR1 ENHRY and CDR2 SYGVKD. The CDR3 length is 15 residues. These data belong to a study of blood T cells in healthy people across ages. This receptor was taken from a woman between 40 and 55 years old in good health. V is TRBV10-3 and J is TRBJ2-7, with D possibly TRBD2 on 6 matching bases. Sequencing was performed on blood. CDR3 DNA: TGTGCCATCAGTGAGTTGGGACTGGGCTCCTACGAGCAGTACTTC. Amino acids: CAISELGLGSYEQYF.